This TCR beta chain was obtained from a study of blood T cell repertoires in COVID-19. About the study: Whether acute or convalescent, the COVID-19 samples came from the United States, Italy and Spain. T cells, B-cell-depleted T cells, or PBMCs supplied cDNA or gDNA.

Seattle's enrolled individuals joined amid active infection and were then monitored longitudinally. The germline V gene has CDR1 SGHVS and CDR2 FQNEAQ. The CDR3 is 14 residues long. The germline V and J ends were trimmed by 5 bases and 9 bases, with 17 bases remaining between them. This clone was observed once. The repertoire was sequenced with immunoSEQ multiplex PCR; TCRdb's copy has only in-frame clones and lacks some. The sample yields 150,000 to 200,000 clones, more than 80% seen once. Sequencing was done on a sample of peripheral blood. This TCR was sampled from an elderly woman with COVID-19, enrolled during active disease. The chain links TRBV7-8 to TRBJ2-1, with D possibly being TRBD2 (6 bases). The CDR3 bases are TGTGCCAGCAGCCATCGGGCTAGCGCTAGTGAGCAGTTCTTC. Translating it yields CASSHRASASEQFF.